Listed below are T cell receptor beta chains from one sample, sequenced in a study of T cells in Graves' hyperthyroidism and ophthalmopathy. TCRdb re-analysed the multiplex PCR reads in MiXCR, keeping a single row per CDR3 protein. This table has some 530,000 distinct CDR3 sequences, approximately 23% appearing once. Sequencing was done on a sample of blood. These receptors originate from a woman in her 70s with Graves' ophthalmopathy. Each CDR3 is given with its conserved first and last residue. The D gene is left open where the match is weak. Not every row has a clone size; where given, it reads once, few, many or a size class.

v_gene: TRBV28
abundance: -
d_gene: TRBD1
j_gene: TRBJ2-5
CDR3nt: TGTGCCAGCAGTCTCCGGGACAGGGCAGGGACCCAGTACTTC
CDR3aa: CASSLRDRAGTQYF

v_gene: TRBV11-2
abundance: many
d_gene: TRBD2
j_gene: TRBJ2-3
CDR3nt: TGTGCCAGCAGCTCCCGTTTTAGCGGGACTAGCACAGATACGCAGTATTTT
CDR3aa: CASSSRFSGTSTDTQYF

v_gene: TRBV4-2
abundance: few
d_gene: -
j_gene: TRBJ2-1
CDR3nt: TGTGCCAGCAGCCAAGATCGGGCGGGCGGAAGCTCCTACAATGAGCAGTTCTTC
CDR3aa: CASSQDRAGGSSYNEQFF

v_gene: TRBV5-4
abundance: -
d_gene: TRBD2
j_gene: TRBJ2-7
CDR3nt: TGTGCCAGCAGCATAGCGGGAGGAATAGGGGAGCAGTACTTC
CDR3aa: CASSIAGGIGEQYF

v_gene: TRBV19
abundance: once
d_gene: TRBD1
j_gene: TRBJ2-5
CDR3nt: TGTGCCAGTAGCGAATACAGACAGGGGAAGACCCAGTACTTC
CDR3aa: CASSEYRQGKTQYF

v_gene: TRBV5-1
abundance: -
d_gene: -
j_gene: TRBJ1-1
CDR3nt: TGCGCCAGCACCTGGTCTGGGGACTTGAACACTGAAGCTTTCTTT
CDR3aa: CASTWSGDLNTEAFF

v_gene: TRBV28
abundance: -
d_gene: TRBD2
j_gene: TRBJ2-7
CDR3nt: TGTGCCAGCAGTTTCGGTACAGCGGGATCCTACGAGCAGTACTTC
CDR3aa: CASSFGTAGSYEQYF

v_gene: TRBV30
abundance: -
d_gene: -
j_gene: TRBJ2-5
CDR3nt: TGTGCCTGGAGTAGGGAGCTACAAGAGACCCAGTACTTC
CDR3aa: CAWSRELQETQYF

v_gene: TRBV20-1
abundance: many
d_gene: -
j_gene: TRBJ2-7
CDR3nt: TGCAGTGCTAGTGGGGACTTCCTCTCTGAGCAGTACTTC
CDR3aa: CSASGDFLSEQYF

v_gene: TRBV5-6
abundance: once
d_gene: TRBD2
j_gene: TRBJ2-3
CDR3nt: TGTGCCAGCAGCTTCGGAGCGGGAGGGCCCAGGGATACGCAGTATTTT
CDR3aa: CASSFGAGGPRDTQYF

v_gene: TRBV6-1
abundance: few
d_gene: -
j_gene: TRBJ1-4
CDR3nt: TGTGCCAGCAGCTCCGAGGTGGGAGGAGAAAAACTGTTTTTT
CDR3aa: CASSSEVGGEKLFF

v_gene: TRBV6-2/TRBV6-3
abundance: few
d_gene: -
j_gene: TRBJ2-1
CDR3nt: TGTGCCAGCATCGAGGTCGGGGGAGCTACCTACAATGAGCAGTTCTTC
CDR3aa: CASIEVGGATYNEQFF

v_gene: TRBV10-2
abundance: many
d_gene: -
j_gene: TRBJ1-2
CDR3nt: TGCGCCAGCAGTGACAGAAGTTATGGCTACACCTTC
CDR3aa: CASSDRSYGYTF

v_gene: TRBV5-1
abundance: -
d_gene: -
j_gene: TRBJ2-3
CDR3nt: TGCGCCTCAGCCCGAGACGCTAGCACAGATACGCAGTATTTT
CDR3aa: CASARDASTDTQYF

v_gene: TRBV20-1
abundance: few
d_gene: TRBD1
j_gene: TRBJ2-7
CDR3nt: TGCAGCCTCGGGGCAGGGGGATCCTACGAGCAGTACTTC
CDR3aa: CSLGAGGSYEQYF

v_gene: TRBV6-2/TRBV6-3
abundance: many
d_gene: -
j_gene: TRBJ1-5
CDR3nt: TGTGCCAGCAGTTACTCGTGGGACGCCATCAATCAGCCCCAGCATTTT
CDR3aa: CASSYSWDAINQPQHF

v_gene: TRBV29-1
abundance: once
d_gene: -
j_gene: TRBJ2-3
CDR3nt: TGCAGCGTTGGGAATAGCGAGAGCACAGATACGCAGTATTTT
CDR3aa: CSVGNSESTDTQYF

v_gene: TRBV7-9
abundance: -
d_gene: -
j_gene: TRBJ1-5
CDR3nt: TGTGTCAGCAGCTTAGAAGTTAGCAATCAGCCCCAGCATTTT
CDR3aa: CVSSLEVSNQPQHF

v_gene: TRBV27
abundance: -
d_gene: TRBD1
j_gene: TRBJ1-6
CDR3nt: TGTGCCAGCAGTCCCACGGCAGGGGGCGGTAATTCACCCCTCCACTTT
CDR3aa: CASSPTAGGGNSPLHF

v_gene: TRBV15
abundance: few
d_gene: TRBD2
j_gene: TRBJ2-3
CDR3nt: TGTGCCACCAGCAGAGATCGGGGACTAGCGGGAGATACGCAGTATTTT
CDR3aa: CATSRDRGLAGDTQYF

v_gene: TRBV20-1
abundance: few
d_gene: -
j_gene: TRBJ2-1
CDR3nt: TGCAGTGAGTCTCCTGGAAACAATGAGCAGTTCTTC
CDR3aa: CSESPGNNEQFF

v_gene: TRBV19
abundance: -
d_gene: -
j_gene: TRBJ1-1
CDR3nt: TGTGCCAGTAATCAACGACCGAAAGGTGAAGCTTTCTTT
CDR3aa: CASNQRPKGEAFF

v_gene: TRBV6-1
abundance: -
d_gene: TRBD1
j_gene: TRBJ1-1
CDR3nt: TGTGCCAGCTATCGGGACAGATTGGACACTGAAGCTTTCTTT
CDR3aa: CASYRDRLDTEAFF

v_gene: TRBV7-9
abundance: many
d_gene: -
j_gene: TRBJ2-2
CDR3nt: TGTGCCAGCAGCCCGGCGGGGCCGGACACCGGGGAGCTGTTTTTT
CDR3aa: CASSPAGPDTGELFF

v_gene: TRBV2
abundance: many
d_gene: TRBD2
j_gene: TRBJ2-7
CDR3nt: TGTGCCAGCAGACAAGGACTAGCGACCTCCTACGAGCAGTACTTC
CDR3aa: CASRQGLATSYEQYF

v_gene: TRBV27
abundance: many
d_gene: -
j_gene: TRBJ2-2
CDR3nt: TGTGCCAGCAGTTTATCCCCCCAGGCACAGGGATCGAACACCGGGGAGCTGTTTTTT
CDR3aa: CASSLSPQAQGSNTGELFF

v_gene: TRBV19
abundance: few
d_gene: -
j_gene: TRBJ2-3
CDR3nt: TGTGCCAGTAGTGTAGACCCCGGGGATACGCAGTATTTT
CDR3aa: CASSVDPGDTQYF

v_gene: TRBV9
abundance: few
d_gene: TRBD1
j_gene: TRBJ1-6
CDR3nt: TGTGCCAGCAGCGTAGGGGCAGGGGGTAATTCACCCCTCCACTTT
CDR3aa: CASSVGAGGNSPLHF

v_gene: TRBV20-1
abundance: -
d_gene: TRBD2
j_gene: TRBJ2-1
CDR3nt: TGCAGTGCTAAACCCCTGGGGGGGAGCTCCTACAATGAGCAGTTCTTC
CDR3aa: CSAKPLGGSSYNEQFF

v_gene: TRBV19
abundance: -
d_gene: TRBD2
j_gene: TRBJ2-1
CDR3nt: TGTGCCAGTAGTATGCATCGGACTAGCGGTCTGAGCTCCTACAATGAGCAGTTCTTC
CDR3aa: CASSMHRTSGLSSYNEQFF

v_gene: TRBV6-1
abundance: few
d_gene: -
j_gene: TRBJ2-6
CDR3nt: TGTGCCAGCAGTGATGCCTGGGTAATCTCTGGGGCCAACGTCCTGACTTTC
CDR3aa: CASSDAWVISGANVLTF

v_gene: TRBV20-1
abundance: -
d_gene: -
j_gene: TRBJ1-2
CDR3nt: TGCAGTGCTAGACCAACCAACGGGGGGATCTATGGCTACACCTTC
CDR3aa: CSARPTNGGIYGYTF

v_gene: TRBV7-8
abundance: few
d_gene: -
j_gene: TRBJ2-1
CDR3nt: TGTGCCAGCAGCTTAGGGCGGGCAATACACAATGAGCAGTTCTTC
CDR3aa: CASSLGRAIHNEQFF

v_gene: TRBV10-3
abundance: -
d_gene: -
j_gene: TRBJ1-6
CDR3nt: -
CDR3aa: CAIRARVDSPLHF

v_gene: TRBV7-2
abundance: few
d_gene: -
j_gene: TRBJ2-7
CDR3nt: TGTGCCAGCAGCTCCGATTCTGGGGCCCCCTCCTACGAGCAGTACTTC
CDR3aa: CASSSDSGAPSYEQYF

v_gene: TRBV28
abundance: few
d_gene: -
j_gene: TRBJ1-6
CDR3nt: TGTGCCATCACTGGGGGGGCAGGAAATTCACCCCTCCACTTT
CDR3aa: CAITGGAGNSPLHF

v_gene: TRBV12-3/TRBV12-4
abundance: -
d_gene: -
j_gene: TRBJ1-2
CDR3nt: TGTGCCAGCAGTTTAGAGGGACGAAGTGGCTACACCTTC
CDR3aa: CASSLEGRSGYTF

v_gene: TRBV7-3
abundance: few
d_gene: TRBD2
j_gene: TRBJ2-1
CDR3nt: TGTGCCAGCAGCTTAAAAACTAGCGGGATGAATGAGCAGTTCTTC
CDR3aa: CASSLKTSGMNEQFF

v_gene: TRBV30
abundance: -
d_gene: -
j_gene: TRBJ2-3
CDR3nt: TGTGCCTGGAGTAAATTTGAGTTCCGGGCAGATACGCAGTATTTT
CDR3aa: CAWSKFEFRADTQYF

v_gene: TRBV7-9
abundance: -
d_gene: -
j_gene: TRBJ1-2
CDR3nt: TGTGCCAGCAGCTTTACAGGCCTATATGACGGCTACACCTTC
CDR3aa: CASSFTGLYDGYTF

v_gene: TRBV20-1
abundance: -
d_gene: -
j_gene: TRBJ2-1
CDR3nt: TGCAGTGCTAGAGGCGACGCATATGAGCAGTTCTTC
CDR3aa: CSARGDAYEQFF

v_gene: TRBV28
abundance: few
d_gene: -
j_gene: TRBJ1-2
CDR3nt: TGTGCCAGCAGTTTATCTCGGTTTGGCTACACCTTC
CDR3aa: CASSLSRFGYTF

v_gene: TRBV28
abundance: many
d_gene: -
j_gene: TRBJ1-2
CDR3nt: TGTGCCAGCAGTAAGGACCCTTTGAGGGGCTATGGCTACACCTTC
CDR3aa: CASSKDPLRGYGYTF

v_gene: TRBV5-1
abundance: -
d_gene: TRBD1
j_gene: TRBJ1-5
CDR3nt: TGCGCCAGCAGCTCCGGAACCCGGGACAGGGACGATCAGCCCCAGCATTTT
CDR3aa: CASSSGTRDRDDQPQHF

v_gene: TRBV19
abundance: -
d_gene: -
j_gene: TRBJ1-1
CDR3nt: TGTGCCAGTCGGAGGGGTTTGACTGAAGCTTTCTTT
CDR3aa: CASRRGLTEAFF

v_gene: TRBV29-1
abundance: few
d_gene: TRBD1
j_gene: TRBJ1-2
CDR3nt: TGCAGCGCTGGTATCACAGGGGATGCAGGCTACACCTTC
CDR3aa: CSAGITGDAGYTF

v_gene: TRBV2
abundance: -
d_gene: -
j_gene: TRBJ1-2
CDR3nt: TGTGCCAGCAGTGGGGGGGCAGCTAAAAACTATGGCTACACCTTC
CDR3aa: CASSGGAAKNYGYTF

v_gene: TRBV6-1
abundance: -
d_gene: -
j_gene: TRBJ2-5
CDR3nt: TGTGCCAGCATCCAAGGGATCACCAAGTACTTC
CDR3aa: CASIQGITKYF

v_gene: TRBV6-1
abundance: -
d_gene: TRBD2
j_gene: TRBJ2-3
CDR3nt: TGTGCCAGCATGGGTATACTAGCGGGAGTTGTAGATACGCAGTATTTT
CDR3aa: CASMGILAGVVDTQYF

v_gene: TRBV28
abundance: many
d_gene: TRBD1
j_gene: TRBJ1-4
CDR3nt: TGTGCCAGCAGTTCCGGGACAGGGGGTGAAAAACTGTTTTTT
CDR3aa: CASSSGTGGEKLFF

v_gene: TRBV12-3/TRBV12-4
abundance: many
d_gene: TRBD1
j_gene: TRBJ1-1
CDR3nt: TGTGCCAGCAGACCACCGGGACAGGGGTTGAACACTGAAGCTTTCTTT
CDR3aa: CASRPPGQGLNTEAFF

v_gene: TRBV30
abundance: -
d_gene: TRBD2
j_gene: TRBJ2-5
CDR3nt: TGTGCCTGGAGTGTAGGGGTGACTAGCGGGCAAGAGACCCAGTACTTC
CDR3aa: CAWSVGVTSGQETQYF

v_gene: TRBV11-2
abundance: many
d_gene: -
j_gene: TRBJ2-3
CDR3nt: TGTGCCAGCAGCTTTGGAGGGCCGCCAGATACGCAGTATTTT
CDR3aa: CASSFGGPPDTQYF

v_gene: TRBV11-2
abundance: many
d_gene: -
j_gene: TRBJ2-5
CDR3nt: TGTGCCAGCAGCGCCGGACATTCGGGCCAAGAGACCCAGTACTTC
CDR3aa: CASSAGHSGQETQYF